This section outlines one T cell receptor beta chain sequence together with its context. This sample was taken from a study of blood T cell repertoires in COVID-19. The germline gives CDR1 SGHVS, CDR2 FQNEAQ. Trimming removed 5 bases from V and 2 bases from J, with 18 bases in between. This CDR3 is built from 16 residues. Some clones are missing from TCRdb's copy, which holds only in-frame ones; the method was immunoSEQ multiplex PCR. This table has tens of thousands of clones, about 80% appearing once. The sample was peripheral blood. This chain links TRBV7-8 with TRBJ1-2; TRBD1 is a possible D gene (6 bases). The receptor was isolated from a man aged 50 to 59 with acute or convalescent COVID-19. CDR3 sequence reads: CASSIVGAGANYGYTF. CDR3 nucleotides: TGTGCCAGCAGCATAGTGGGGGCTGGGGCAAACTATGGCTACACCTTC.